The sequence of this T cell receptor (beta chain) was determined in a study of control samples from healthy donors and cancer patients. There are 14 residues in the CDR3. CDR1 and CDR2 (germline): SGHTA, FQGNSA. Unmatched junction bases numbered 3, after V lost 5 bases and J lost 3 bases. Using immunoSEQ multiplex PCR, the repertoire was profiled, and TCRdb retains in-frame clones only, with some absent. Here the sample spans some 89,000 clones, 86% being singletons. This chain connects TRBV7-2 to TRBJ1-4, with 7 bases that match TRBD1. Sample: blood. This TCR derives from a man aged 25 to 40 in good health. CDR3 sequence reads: CASSLDRANEKLFF. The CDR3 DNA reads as TGTGCCAGCAGCCTAGACAGGGCTAATGAAAAACTGTTTTTT.